The next 20 T cell receptor beta chains were all read from a single sample in a study of cytomegalovirus exposure and HLA in healthy donors. In the PCR, 60 Vbeta and 13 Jbeta primers were used. TCRdb's table, derived via immunoSEQ multiplex PCR, lists solely in-frame clones and lacks some. The data show approximately 170,000 clones, 85% seen once. The sequencing sample was made of PBMCs. These TCRs come from a boy aged 2 to 9 in good health and CMV-seronegative.

This rearrangement joins TRBV5-4 to TRBJ2-5; 9 bases align to TRBD1. CDR3 length: 16 amino acids. Per germline, CDR1 SGHNT and CDR2 YYREEE (reference sequence). V was clipped by 3 bases and J by 3 bases; unmatched bases: 9. CDR3 sequence reads: CASSSRDRAYEETQYF. Here the CDR3 DNA reads TGTGCCAGCAGCTCCCGGGACAGGGCATATGAAGAGACCCAGTACTTC.

The gene calls are TRBV27 and TRBJ2-5; tentatively, D is TRBD2 (6 bases). CDR3 size: 16 residues. Between the trimmed V and J ends, which lost 6 bases and 2 bases, there was a span of 19 bases. CDR1 and CDR2 (germline): MNHEY, SMNVEV (reference sequence). This CDR3 is CASRQLTLADQETQYF. DNA of the CDR3: TGTGCCAGCAGGCAGCTCACCTTAGCGGATCAAGAGACCCAGTACTTC.

The chain recombines TRBV7-9 with TRBJ1-4; D not certain. The length of the CDR3 is 15 residues. From germline, CDR1 is SEHNR and CDR2 FQNEAQ (reference sequence). Trimming left V 1 base short and J 8 bases short, with 14 bases between. CDR3 in amino acids: CASSLGGEVEEKLFF. As DNA, the CDR3 is TGTGCCAGCAGCTTAGGGGGAGAGGTGGAGGAAAAACTGTTTTTT.

CDR3 region: CASTPAPGTGDNQPQHF. The CDR3 coding sequence is TGTGCCAGCACCCCGGCCCCCGGGACAGGGGACAATCAGCCCCAGCATTTT. The gene calls are TRBV28 and TRBJ1-5, with 10 bases that match TRBD1. CDR3 length: 17 amino acids. V lost 7 bases and J lost 3; bases outside the gene matches: 12. Germline V lookup: CDR1 MDHEN, CDR2 SYDVKM.

The rearrangement links TRBV28 to TRBJ1-5; 7 bases fit TRBD1. The V and J ends lost 8 bases and 9 bases, in that order; junction bases with no gene match: 7. This CDR3 is 12 amino acids long. Germline V lookup: CDR1 MDHEN, CDR2 SYDVKM. The CDR3 protein is CASGTQGRPQHF. Here the CDR3 DNA reads TGTGCCAGCGGGACACAGGGGCGGCCCCAGCATTTT.

The V call is TRBV28, the J call TRBJ2-1, with D maybe TRBD2 (5 bases). Trimming pared 6 bases from V and 4 bases from J, leaving 10 bases between. The CDR3 runs 13 residues. Germline CDR1 is MDHEN and CDR2 is SYDVKM. Here the CDR3 reads CASSPDSYNEQFF. As DNA, the CDR3 is TGTGCCAGCAGCCCGGACTCGTACAATGAGCAGTTCTTC.

The chain joins TRBV9 to TRBJ1-6; D gene unclear. The CDR3 spans 16 residues. Germline CDR1 reads SGDLS; CDR2 reads YYNGEE. The germline V and J ends were trimmed by 1 base and 4 bases, with 12 bases remaining between them. The CDR3 region has the DNA TGTGCCAGCAGCGTAAGTGCAGAGACTTATAATTCACCCCTCCACTTT. Amino acids: CASSVSAETYNSPLHF.

The chain has TRBV19 and TRBJ2-1; D not resolved. V was trimmed by 3 bases and J by 1 base, leaving 16 bases between them. There are 17 residues in the CDR3. Germline CDR1 and CDR2: LNHDA and SQIVND (reference sequence). As DNA, the CDR3 is TGTGCCAGTAGTATGTATCAGTTGGTATTTTCCTACAATGAGCAGTTCTTC. Protein: CASSMYQLVFSYNEQFF.

DNA for the CDR3: TGTGCCAGCAGTTCCCGAGGGGGTTGGAGTAGCGCTGAAGCTTTCTTT. It codes for CASSSRGGWSSAEAFF. The J gene is TRBJ1-1, the V gene TRBV27; maybe TRBD1 (6 bases). Trimming stripped 4 bases from V and 6 bases from J, with 21 bases between. Looked up from germline, CDR1 is MNHEY and CDR2 is SMNVEV (reference sequence). The CDR3 spans 16 residues.

This sequence joins TRBV19 and TRBJ1-1; a possible D gene is TRBD1 (6 bases). Germline-derived CDR1 and CDR2 are LNHDA and SQIVND (reference sequence). The CDR3 is 14 residues long. Trimming shortened V by 7 bases and J by 1 base, and 13 bases separated the two germline ends. For the CDR3, the DNA is TGTGCCAGTACCCCTCCGGACAGGAACACTGAAGCTTTCTTT. This codes for CASTPPDRNTEAFF.

The chain carries TRBV9 and TRBJ2-1; 10 bases agree with TRBD2. The J segment lost 7 bases and the V segment lost 3 bases, leaving 7 bases of the junction unmatched. The CDR3 covers 15 residues. The germline CDR1 and CDR2 sequences are SGDLS and YYNGEE. The CDR3 DNA reads TGTGCCAGCAGCGACCGTACTAGCGGGACTAATGAGCAGTTCTTC. Translation: CASSDRTSGTNEQFF.

CDR3 coding DNA: TGTGCCAGCAGCGCCACTAGCGGGGGGTTTTTGGAGACCCAGTACTTC. This gives the protein CASSATSGGFLETQYF. The J gene is TRBJ2-5, the V gene TRBV7-6, with 12 positions matching TRBD2. CDR1 is SGHVS and CDR2 is FNYEAQ in the germline V gene. This CDR3 has 16 amino acids. Trimming cost V 5 bases and J 5 bases; bases outside gene matches: 9.

V is TRBV19 and J is TRBJ1-2; 8 bases agree with TRBD1. Germline V gene data show CDR1 as LNHDA and CDR2 as SQIVND (reference sequence). CDR3 length: 16 amino acids. Trimming cost V 2 bases and J 3 bases; bases outside gene matches: 8. CDR3 residues: CASSIFQGALDYGYTF. The CDR3 region has the DNA TGTGCCAGTAGTATATTCCAGGGGGCGCTTGACTATGGCTACACCTTC.

The rearrangement uses TRBV30 and TRBJ1-3; D not certain. CDR1 is GTSNPN, CDR2 SVGIG, per germline (reference sequence). The CDR3 totals 15 residues. V was trimmed by 0 bases and J by 3 bases, leaving 12 bases between them. CDR3 DNA: TGTGCCTGGAGTGTTGGAGGGTTTGGTGGAAACACCATATATTTT. Translating gives CAWSVGGFGGNTIYF. Filled out from reference TRBV30 and TRBJ1-3, the complete variable domain reads SQTIHQWPATLVQPVGSPLSLECTVEGTSNPNLYWYRQAAGRGLQLLFYSVGIGQISSEVPQNLSASRPQDRQFILSSKKLLLSDSGFYLCAWSVGGFGGNTIYFGEGSWLTVV.

This chain links TRBV5-6 with TRBJ2-4; 14 positions match TRBD2. With V trimmed by 4 bases and J by 0 bases, 6 bases remained unmatched. From germline, CDR1 is SGHDT and CDR2 YYEEEE. There are 18 residues in the CDR3. The CDR3 coding sequence is TGTGCCAGCAGCGGGGGACTAGCGGGGGCCGTAGCCAAAAACATTCAGTACTTC. It codes for CASSGGLAGAVAKNIQYF.

The V and J genes are TRBV27 and TRBJ2-5, with 9 nucleotides matching TRBD1. CDR1 and CDR2 from the germline V gene are MNHEY and SMNVEV (reference sequence). The CDR3 has 15 amino acids. The trim removed 3 bases at V and 5 bases at J, leaving 7 bases unmatched. CDR3 residues: CASSLRQGVRETQYF. In DNA form, the CDR3 reads TGTGCCAGCAGTTTGAGACAGGGGGTCCGGGAGACCCAGTACTTC.

The gene calls are TRBV6-1 and TRBJ1-1; D possibly corresponds to TRBD1 (6 bases). The CDR3 has 14 amino acids. Germline assignment: CDR1 MNHNS and CDR2 SASEGT. V dropped 3 bases and J dropped 6 bases, with 14 bases sitting between them. The CDR3 here is CASSEIGRGSEAFF. CDR3 in DNA: TGTGCCAGCAGTGAGATTGGAAGGGGGTCTGAAGCTTTCTTT.

As concerns this clone: One end of the junction is discordant with germline, which a read error may explain. This chain uses TRBV7-9 with TRBJ1-2; unclear D gene. The CDR3 is 13 amino acids. Per the germline V gene, CDR1 is SEHNR and CDR2 is FQNEAQ (reference sequence). The CDR3 sequence is CSSSLYPDYGYTF. The CDR3 nucleotides are TGTTCCAGCAGCTTATACCCAGACTATGGCTACACCTTC.

V gene TRBV27 combines with J gene TRBJ1-6, with 8 bases lining up with TRBD1. V dropped 5 bases and J dropped 9; count of bases not matched to a gene: 6. The germline gives CDR1 MNHEY, CDR2 SMNVEV (reference sequence). The CDR3 length is 14 residues. The CDR3: CASSRAGGVSPLHF. The CDR3 coding sequence is TGTGCCAGCAGTAGAGCAGGGGGCGTTTCACCCCTCCACTTT.

The J gene is TRBJ2-2, the V gene TRBV25-1; maybe TRBD1 (5 bases). Trimming took 1 base from V and 4 from J, leaving 10 bases between them. Germline V CDR1 and CDR2: MGHDK, SYGVNS. This CDR3 has 15 amino acids. The CDR3 DNA follows: TGTGCCAGCAGTGAATCCGAACAGGTCACCGGGGAGCTGTTTTTT. It translates to CASSESEQVTGELFF. The full variable domain, its missing parts supplied by reference TRBV25-1 and TRBJ2-2, is EADIYQTPRYLVIGTGKKITLECSQTMGHDKMYWYQQDPGMELHLIHYSYGVNSTEKGDLSSESTVSRIRTEHFPLTLESARPSHTSQYLCASSESEQVTGELFFGEGSRLTVL.